This is a list of T cell receptor beta chains from one sample in a study of blood T cell repertoires in COVID-19. TCRdb's copy holds only in-frame clones and misses some; the assay was immunoSEQ multiplex PCR. The table includes roughly 140,000 clones, just under 85% detected once. The sample taken for sequencing was PBMCs or T cells enriched from blood (not recorded which). These receptors all come from a woman in her forties who had recovered from COVID-19. The CDR3 runs from the conserved cysteine through the conserved F or W. The D gene is left open where the match is weak. Clone size is given for some rows only: seen once, a few or many times, or a class if the clone is expanded.

abundance	j_gene	v_gene	d_gene	CDR3nt	CDR3aa
-	TRBJ1-4	TRBV6-6	TRBD1	TGTGCCAGCAGTCCCACAGGGGGCGCCTTGTCTAATGAAAAACTGTTTTTT	CASSPTGGALSNEKLFF
-	TRBJ2-1	TRBV9	-	TGTGCCAGCAGCGTCAACCCAGGGGTGGATGAGCAGTTCTTC	CASSVNPGVDEQFF
once	TRBJ2-3	TRBV24-1	-	TGTGCCACCAGTGACGTAACAGATACGCAGTATTTT	CATSDVTDTQYF
-	TRBJ1-5	TRBV30	-	TGTGCCTGGGGGGAAGACAGAAATCAGCCCCAGCATTTT	CAWGEDRNQPQHF
-	TRBJ1-2	TRBV7-9	TRBD1	TGTGCCAGCAGCTTAGCGGGGACAGGGGCCTTCTATGGCTACACCTTC	CASSLAGTGAFYGYTF
once	TRBJ2-7	TRBV30	-	TGTGCCTGGAGTTCCCGGACAGCCACCTACGAGCAGTACTTC	CAWSSRTATYEQYF
-	TRBJ1-1	TRBV6-6	TRBD1	TGTGCCAGCAGCCCGTCCCGGGACAGGGCGAACACTGAAGCTTTCTTT	CASSPSRDRANTEAFF
-	TRBJ2-7	TRBV27	-	TGTGCCAGCAGCTACTCAGGGGGGAGCTCCTACGAGCAGTACTTC	CASSYSGGSSYEQYF
-	TRBJ2-5	TRBV11-2	TRBD2	TGTGCCAGCAGGGTAGCGGGGCGGGAGACCCAGTACTTC	CASRVAGRETQYF
-	TRBJ1-2	TRBV7-9	-	TGTGCCAGCACCTCTGGGGGGACGTGGGATAACTATGGCTACACCTTC	CASTSGGTWDNYGYTF
-	TRBJ2-7	TRBV11-2	TRBD2	TGTGCCAGCGGCACTTTCTTGGCGGGAGTTAGCGAGCAGTACTTC	CASGTFLAGVSEQYF
-	TRBJ1-2	TRBV9	-	TGTGCCAGCAGCCCCCGGGACTTCTCTGGGCACTATGGCTACACCTTC	CASSPRDFSGHYGYTF
-	TRBJ1-1	TRBV5-1	TRBD1	TGCGCCAGCAGCCTATGGACAGGGGATCGCACTGAAGCTTTCTTT	CASSLWTGDRTEAFF
-	TRBJ1-2	TRBV7-2	TRBD1	TGTGCCAGCAGCTTAGCAGGGTCACCGGGACAGAGGTATGGCTACACCTTC	CASSLAGSPGQRYGYTF
-	TRBJ2-7	TRBV15	TRBD1	TGTGCCACCAGCAGTACAGGGGCGAGGGAGCAGTACTTC	CATSSTGAREQYF
-	TRBJ2-3	TRBV6-5	TRBD2	TGTGCCAGCAGTTACGGGAGGGGAACTAGCACAGATACGCAGTATTTT	CASSYGRGTSTDTQYF
few	TRBJ1-2	TRBV5-1	-	TGCGCCAGCAGCTCAGGTTGGACGGGGGGCTACACCTTC	CASSSGWTGGYTF
-	TRBJ1-1	TRBV7-9	TRBD1	TGTGCCAGCAGCGTAAGACAGGGGGCGGCCACTGAAGCTTTCTTT	CASSVRQGAATEAFF
few	TRBJ2-2	TRBV4-1	TRBD2	TGCGCCAGCAGCCAGGGGACTAGCGGGAGGGCCGTCGGGGAGCTGTTTTTT	CASSQGTSGRAVGELFF
-	TRBJ1-4	TRBV30	-	TGTGCCTGGAGTTTACAGGTGGGAAGGGAAAAACTGTTTTTT	CAWSLQVGREKLFF
-	TRBJ2-3	TRBV10-3	TRBD1	TGTGCCATCAGCCCCGGGACAGAGAAAAGAGATACGCAGTATTTT	CAISPGTEKRDTQYF
once	TRBJ1-2	TRBV7-9	TRBD1	TGTGCCAGCAGGCCAGGGGGCGCGGACTATGGCTACACCTTC	CASRPGGADYGYTF